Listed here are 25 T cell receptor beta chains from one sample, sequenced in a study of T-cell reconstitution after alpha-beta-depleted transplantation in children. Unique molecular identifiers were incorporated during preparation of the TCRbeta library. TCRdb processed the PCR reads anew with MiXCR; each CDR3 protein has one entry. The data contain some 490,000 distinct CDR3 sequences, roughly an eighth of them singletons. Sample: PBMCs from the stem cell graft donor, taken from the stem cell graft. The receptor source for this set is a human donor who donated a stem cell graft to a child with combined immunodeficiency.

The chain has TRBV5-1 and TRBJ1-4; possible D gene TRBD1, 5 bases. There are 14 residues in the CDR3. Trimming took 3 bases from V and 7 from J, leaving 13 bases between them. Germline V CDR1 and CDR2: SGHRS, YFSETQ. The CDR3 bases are TGCGCCAGCAGCTCCGGGGGGGGAAGTGAAAAACTGTTTTTT. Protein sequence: CASSSGGGSEKLFF.

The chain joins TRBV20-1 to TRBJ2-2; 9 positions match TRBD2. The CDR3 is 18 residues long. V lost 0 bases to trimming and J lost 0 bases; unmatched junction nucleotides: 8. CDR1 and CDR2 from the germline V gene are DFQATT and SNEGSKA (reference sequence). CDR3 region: CSARDSQRGVTNTGELFF. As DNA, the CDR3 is TGCAGTGCTAGAGATTCTCAGCGGGGGGTTACGAACACCGGGGAGCTGTTTTTT.

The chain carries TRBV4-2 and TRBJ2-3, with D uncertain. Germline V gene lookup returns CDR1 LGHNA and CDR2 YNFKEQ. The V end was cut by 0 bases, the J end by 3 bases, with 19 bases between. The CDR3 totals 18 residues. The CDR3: CASSQETTHTRLTDTQYF. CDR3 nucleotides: TGTGCCAGCAGCCAAGAAACGACACACACCCGTTTGACAGATACGCAGTATTTT.

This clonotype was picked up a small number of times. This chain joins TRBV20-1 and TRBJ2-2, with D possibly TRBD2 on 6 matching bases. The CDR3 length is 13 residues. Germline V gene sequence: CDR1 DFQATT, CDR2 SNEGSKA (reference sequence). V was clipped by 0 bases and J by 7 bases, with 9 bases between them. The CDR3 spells CSARDAGSGELFF. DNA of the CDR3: TGCAGTGCTAGAGATGCGGGGAGCGGGGAGCTGTTTTTT.

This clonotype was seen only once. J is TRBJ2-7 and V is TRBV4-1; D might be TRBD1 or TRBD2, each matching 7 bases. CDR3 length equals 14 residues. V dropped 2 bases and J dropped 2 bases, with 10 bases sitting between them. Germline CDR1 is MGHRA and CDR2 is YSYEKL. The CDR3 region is CASSQSGTAYEQYF. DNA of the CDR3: TGCGCCAGCAGCCAAAGCGGGACAGCCTACGAGCAGTACTTC.

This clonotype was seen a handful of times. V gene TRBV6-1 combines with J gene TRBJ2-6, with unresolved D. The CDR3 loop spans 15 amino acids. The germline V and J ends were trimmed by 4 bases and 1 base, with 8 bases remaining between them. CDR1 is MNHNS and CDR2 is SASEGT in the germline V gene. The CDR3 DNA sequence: TGTGCCAGCAGTGCACAGCCATCTGGGGCCAACGTCCTGACTTTC. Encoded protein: CASSAQPSGANVLTF.

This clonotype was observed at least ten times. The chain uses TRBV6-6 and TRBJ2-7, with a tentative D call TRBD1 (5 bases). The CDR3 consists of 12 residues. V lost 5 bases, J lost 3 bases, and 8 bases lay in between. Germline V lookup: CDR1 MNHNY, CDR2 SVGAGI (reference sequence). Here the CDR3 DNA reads TGTGCCAGCAGTGTAACAGGCTACGAGCAGTACTTC. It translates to CASSVTGYEQYF.

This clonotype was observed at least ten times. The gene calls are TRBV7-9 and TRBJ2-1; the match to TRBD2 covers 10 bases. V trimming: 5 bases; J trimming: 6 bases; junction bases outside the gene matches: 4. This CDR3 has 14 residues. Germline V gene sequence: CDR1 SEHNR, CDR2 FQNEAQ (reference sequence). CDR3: CASSPSGGGNEQFF. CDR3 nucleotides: TGTGCCAGCAGCCCGAGCGGGGGGGGCAATGAGCAGTTCTTC.

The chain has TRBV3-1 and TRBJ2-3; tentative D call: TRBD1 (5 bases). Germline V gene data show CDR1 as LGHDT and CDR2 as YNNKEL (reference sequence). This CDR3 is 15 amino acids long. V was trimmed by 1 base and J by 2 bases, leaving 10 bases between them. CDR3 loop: CASSQVGQHTDTQYF. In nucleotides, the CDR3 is TGTGCCAGCAGCCAAGTGGGGCAACACACAGATACGCAGTATTTT.

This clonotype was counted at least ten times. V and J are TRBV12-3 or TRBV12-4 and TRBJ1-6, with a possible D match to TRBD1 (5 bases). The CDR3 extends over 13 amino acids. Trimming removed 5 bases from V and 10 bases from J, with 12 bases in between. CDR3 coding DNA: TGTGCCAGCAGTCCGGGGACGGAATCACCCCTCCACTTT. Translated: CASSPGTESPLHF.

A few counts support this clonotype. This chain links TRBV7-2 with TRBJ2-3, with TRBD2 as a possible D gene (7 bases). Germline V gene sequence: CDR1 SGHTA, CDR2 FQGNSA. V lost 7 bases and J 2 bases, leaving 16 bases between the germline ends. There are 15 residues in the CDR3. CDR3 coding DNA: TGTGCCAGCACCCTCGGCGGGGGCTTCACAGATACGCAGTATTTT. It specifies CASTLGGGFTDTQYF. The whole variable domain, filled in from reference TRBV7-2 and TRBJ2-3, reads GAGVSQSPSNKVTEKGKDVELRCDPISGHTALYWYRQSLGQGLEFLIYFQGNSAPDKSGLPSDRFSAERTGGSVSTLTIQRTQQEDSAVYLCASTLGGGFTDTQYFGPGTRLTVL.

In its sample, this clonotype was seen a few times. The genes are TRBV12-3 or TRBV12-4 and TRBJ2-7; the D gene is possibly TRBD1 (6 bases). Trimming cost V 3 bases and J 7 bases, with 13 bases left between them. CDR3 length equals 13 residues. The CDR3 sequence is CASSFGQGWEQYF. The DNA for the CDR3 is TGTGCCAGCAGTTTTGGTCAGGGGTGGGAGCAGTACTTC.

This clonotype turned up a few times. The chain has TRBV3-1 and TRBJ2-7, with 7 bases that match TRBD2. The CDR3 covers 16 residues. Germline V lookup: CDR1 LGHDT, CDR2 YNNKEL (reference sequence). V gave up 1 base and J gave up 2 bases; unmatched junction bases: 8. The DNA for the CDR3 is TGTGCCAGCAGCCAAGTATCCAGCGGGATCACCTACGAGCAGTACTTC. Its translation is CASSQVSSGITYEQYF.

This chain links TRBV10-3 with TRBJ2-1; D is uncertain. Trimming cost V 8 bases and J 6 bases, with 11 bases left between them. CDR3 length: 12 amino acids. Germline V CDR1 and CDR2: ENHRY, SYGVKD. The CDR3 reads CAISGGANEQFF. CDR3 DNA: TGTGCCATCTCTGGCGGAGCCAATGAGCAGTTCTTC.

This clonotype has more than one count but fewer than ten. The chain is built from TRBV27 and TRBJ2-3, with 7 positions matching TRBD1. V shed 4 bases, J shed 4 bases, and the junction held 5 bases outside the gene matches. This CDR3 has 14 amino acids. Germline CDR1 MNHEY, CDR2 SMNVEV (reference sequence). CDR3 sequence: CASSSNRGPDTQYF. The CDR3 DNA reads TGTGCCAGCAGTTCCAACAGGGGCCCAGATACGCAGTATTTT.

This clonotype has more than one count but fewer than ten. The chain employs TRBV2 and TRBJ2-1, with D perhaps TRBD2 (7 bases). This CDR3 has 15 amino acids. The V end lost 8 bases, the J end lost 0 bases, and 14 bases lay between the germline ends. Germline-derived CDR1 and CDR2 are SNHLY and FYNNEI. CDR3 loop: CASPRGGSSYNEQFF. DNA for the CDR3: TGTGCCAGCCCTAGGGGGGGTAGCTCCTACAATGAGCAGTTCTTC.

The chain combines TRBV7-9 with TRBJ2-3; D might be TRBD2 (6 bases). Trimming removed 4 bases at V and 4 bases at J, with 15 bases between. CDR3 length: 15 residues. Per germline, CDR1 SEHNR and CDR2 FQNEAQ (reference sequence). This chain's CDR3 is CASSSTSWEPDTQYF. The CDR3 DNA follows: TGTGCCAGCAGCTCAACTAGCTGGGAGCCAGATACGCAGTATTTT. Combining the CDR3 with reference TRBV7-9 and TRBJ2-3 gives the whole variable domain DTGVSQNPRHKITKRGQNVTFRCDPISEHNRLYWYRQTLGQGPEFLTYFQNEAQLEKSRLLSDRFSAERPKGSFSTLEIQRTEQGDSAMYLCASSSTSWEPDTQYFGPGTRLTVL.

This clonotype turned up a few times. The CDR3 reads CATSAQLGLARNYGQFF. CDR3 DNA: TGTGCCACCAGCGCCCAACTGGGACTAGCTCGCAATTATGGGCAGTTCTTC. The V call is TRBV15, the J call TRBJ2-1, with 9 bases aligning to TRBD2. This CDR3 comprises 17 residues. CDR1 is LNHNV and CDR2 is YYDKDF in the germline V gene (reference sequence). Trimming at V came to 5 bases and at J to 12 bases, leaving 20 bases not matched to a gene. Based on the CDR3 plus reference TRBV15 and TRBJ2-1, the full variable domain is DAMVIQNPRYQVTQFGKPVTLSCSQTLNHNVMYWYQQKSSQAPKLLFHYYDKDFNNEADTPDNFQSRRPNTSFCFLDIRSPGLGDTAMYLCATSAQLGLARNYGQFFGPGTRLTVL.

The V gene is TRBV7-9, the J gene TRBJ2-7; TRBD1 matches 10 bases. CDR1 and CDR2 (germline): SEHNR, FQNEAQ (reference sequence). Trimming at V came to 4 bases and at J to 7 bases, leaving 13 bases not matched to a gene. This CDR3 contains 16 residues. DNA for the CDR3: TGTGCCAGCAGCTCTCAAATGTCCCGGGACAGGGGTGAGCAGTACTTC. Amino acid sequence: CASSSQMSRDRGEQYF. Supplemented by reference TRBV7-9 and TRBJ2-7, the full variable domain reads DTGVSQNPRHKITKRGQNVTFRCDPISEHNRLYWYRQTLGQGPEFLTYFQNEAQLEKSRLLSDRFSAERPKGSFSTLEIQRTEQGDSAMYLCASSSQMSRDRGEQYFGPGTRLTVT.

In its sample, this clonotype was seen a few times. CDR3 residues: CSASPGLGETQYF. In DNA form, the CDR3 reads TGCAGTGCTAGCCCGGGACTAGGGGAGACCCAGTACTTC. The chain uses TRBV20-1 and TRBJ2-5, with 8 bases lining up with TRBD2. CDR1 and CDR2 (germline): DFQATT, SNEGSKA (reference sequence). This CDR3 spans 13 amino acids. The ends lost 3 bases at V and 5 bases at J; junction bases unmatched: 5.

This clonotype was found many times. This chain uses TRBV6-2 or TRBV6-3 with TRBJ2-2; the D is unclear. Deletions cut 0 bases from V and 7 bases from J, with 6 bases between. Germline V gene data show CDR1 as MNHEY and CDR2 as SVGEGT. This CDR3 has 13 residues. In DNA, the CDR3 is TGTGCCAGCAGTTACTCTGAGATCGGGGAGCTGTTTTTT. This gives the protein CASSYSEIGELFF.

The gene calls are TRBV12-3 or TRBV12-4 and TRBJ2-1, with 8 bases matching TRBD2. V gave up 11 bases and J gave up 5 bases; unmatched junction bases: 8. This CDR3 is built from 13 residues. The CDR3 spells CALSGGADNEQFF. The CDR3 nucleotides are TGTGCCCTAAGCGGGGGCGCGGACAATGAGCAGTTCTTC.

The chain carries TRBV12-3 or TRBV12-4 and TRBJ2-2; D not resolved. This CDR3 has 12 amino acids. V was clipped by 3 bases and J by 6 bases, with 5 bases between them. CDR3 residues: CASSFPAGELFF. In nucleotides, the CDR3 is TGTGCCAGCAGTTTCCCGGCCGGGGAGCTGTTTTTT.

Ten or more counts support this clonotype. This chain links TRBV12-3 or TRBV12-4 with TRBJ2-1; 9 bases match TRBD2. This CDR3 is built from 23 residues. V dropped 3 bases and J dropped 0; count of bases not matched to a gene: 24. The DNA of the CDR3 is TGTGCCAGCAGTTTCGGCCGCAGGGGCATCATACTATTTAGCGGGAGCTCCTACAATGAGCAGTTCTTC. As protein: CASSFGRRGIILFSGSSYNEQFF.

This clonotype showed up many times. The CDR3 bases are TGCGCCAGCAGCCTTTCTAGCCTACCCCGGGCGGGTGAAGATACGCAGTATTTT. Its protein product is CASSLSSLPRAGEDTQYF. The chain carries TRBV4-3 and TRBJ2-3; TRBD2 might be the D (5 bases). Trimming cost V 4 bases and J 5 bases, with 25 bases left between them. The V gene's germline CDR1 is LGHNA and CDR2 YSLEER. This CDR3 contains 18 residues.